The 8 T cell receptor beta chains below were found in one sample sequenced in a study of blood T cell repertoires in COVID-19. The table came from immunoSEQ multiplex PCR; TCRdb's copy has only in-frame clones and leaves some out. The top ten clones hold around 9.5% of a sample with about 210,000 clones, around 80% of them seen once. Material for sequencing was peripheral blood. The receptors were sampled from a man aged 50 to 60 with active or convalescent COVID-19.

The chain uses TRBV10-3 and TRBJ2-3; 10 bases align to TRBD1. This CDR3 is built from 14 residues. Germline trimming cut 6 bases from V and 4 bases from J; bases unmatched to any gene: 4. Per germline, CDR1 ENHRY and CDR2 SYGVKD. The CDR3 protein is CAISGQGGPDTQYF. CDR3 coding DNA: TGTGCCATCAGCGGACAGGGGGGGCCAGATACGCAGTATTTT.

The V gene is TRBV5-4, the J gene TRBJ1-1; 8 positions match TRBD1. V dropped 4 bases and J dropped 7; count of bases not matched to a gene: 6. In germline, CDR1 is SGHNT, CDR2 YYREEE (reference sequence). This CDR3 is built from 13 residues. Written as DNA, the CDR3 is TGTGCCAGCAGCCGGCAGGGGGCAGATGAAGCTTTCTTT. Translated: CASSRQGADEAFF.

This chain connects TRBV28 to TRBJ1-5; D unresolved. V shed 3 bases and J shed 0 bases, with 24 bases lying between them. Germline-derived CDR1 and CDR2 are MDHEN and SYDVKM. This CDR3 comprises 20 residues. CDR3 nucleotides: TGTGCCAGCAGTTTTTTCCCCGGGTCGAGGGAGCAATATAGCAATCAGCCCCAGCATTTT. It yields the protein CASSFFPGSREQYSNQPQHF.

V is TRBV6-2 or TRBV6-3 and J is TRBJ1-1, with a tentative D call TRBD1 (5 bases). V was trimmed by 0 bases and J by 3 bases, leaving 8 bases between them. Germline assignment: CDR1 MNHEY and CDR2 SVGEGT. The CDR3 runs 14 residues. The CDR3 sequence: CASSYSRAYTEAFF. CDR3 DNA: TGTGCCAGCAGTTACTCCAGGGCGTACACTGAAGCTTTCTTT.

This clone was observed a few times. The chain has TRBV4-1 and TRBJ2-5; D is possibly TRBD2 (5 bases). Germline V gene data show CDR1 as MGHRA and CDR2 as YSYEKL. The CDR3 contains 15 residues. Trimming stripped 1 base from V and 2 bases from J, with 11 bases between. The CDR3 region is CASSQGVRRQETQYF. CDR3 bases: TGCGCCAGCAGCCAAGGAGTGAGGAGGCAAGAGACCCAGTACTTC.

This sequence joins TRBV14 and TRBJ2-7, with D tentatively TRBD2 (6 bases). The V gene's germline CDR1 is SGHDN and CDR2 FVKESK. The V and J ends lost 4 bases and 3 bases respectively, with 16 bases between them. CDR3 size: 15 residues. The CDR3 DNA follows: TGTGCCAGCAGCCGCAGGCCGGGAGCCTTCTACGAGCAGTACGTC. It yields the protein CASSRRPGAFYEQYV.

In regard to this clone: The junction does not match germline at one end; this may be a read error. The chain combines TRBV7-2 with TRBJ2-3, with D possibly matching TRBD2 (6 bases). Germline-derived CDR1 and CDR2 are SGHTA and FQGNSA. This CDR3 has 14 residues. The CDR3 reads CASSLARSTDTQYF. CDR3 DNA: TGTGCCAGCAGCCTAGCGCGAAGCACAGATACGCAGTATTTT.

The gene calls are TRBV7-2 and TRBJ2-2, with 7 bases aligning to TRBD1. The CDR3 spans 17 residues. The V gene end was trimmed by 1 base and the J gene end by 0 bases; junction bases not matched to a gene: 5. Germline lookup yields CDR1 SGHTA and CDR2 FQGNSA. The CDR3, as DNA: TGTGCCAGCAGCTTAGTACCTCAGGGGGCGAACACCGGGGAGCTGTTTTTT. Encoded protein: CASSLVPQGANTGELFF.